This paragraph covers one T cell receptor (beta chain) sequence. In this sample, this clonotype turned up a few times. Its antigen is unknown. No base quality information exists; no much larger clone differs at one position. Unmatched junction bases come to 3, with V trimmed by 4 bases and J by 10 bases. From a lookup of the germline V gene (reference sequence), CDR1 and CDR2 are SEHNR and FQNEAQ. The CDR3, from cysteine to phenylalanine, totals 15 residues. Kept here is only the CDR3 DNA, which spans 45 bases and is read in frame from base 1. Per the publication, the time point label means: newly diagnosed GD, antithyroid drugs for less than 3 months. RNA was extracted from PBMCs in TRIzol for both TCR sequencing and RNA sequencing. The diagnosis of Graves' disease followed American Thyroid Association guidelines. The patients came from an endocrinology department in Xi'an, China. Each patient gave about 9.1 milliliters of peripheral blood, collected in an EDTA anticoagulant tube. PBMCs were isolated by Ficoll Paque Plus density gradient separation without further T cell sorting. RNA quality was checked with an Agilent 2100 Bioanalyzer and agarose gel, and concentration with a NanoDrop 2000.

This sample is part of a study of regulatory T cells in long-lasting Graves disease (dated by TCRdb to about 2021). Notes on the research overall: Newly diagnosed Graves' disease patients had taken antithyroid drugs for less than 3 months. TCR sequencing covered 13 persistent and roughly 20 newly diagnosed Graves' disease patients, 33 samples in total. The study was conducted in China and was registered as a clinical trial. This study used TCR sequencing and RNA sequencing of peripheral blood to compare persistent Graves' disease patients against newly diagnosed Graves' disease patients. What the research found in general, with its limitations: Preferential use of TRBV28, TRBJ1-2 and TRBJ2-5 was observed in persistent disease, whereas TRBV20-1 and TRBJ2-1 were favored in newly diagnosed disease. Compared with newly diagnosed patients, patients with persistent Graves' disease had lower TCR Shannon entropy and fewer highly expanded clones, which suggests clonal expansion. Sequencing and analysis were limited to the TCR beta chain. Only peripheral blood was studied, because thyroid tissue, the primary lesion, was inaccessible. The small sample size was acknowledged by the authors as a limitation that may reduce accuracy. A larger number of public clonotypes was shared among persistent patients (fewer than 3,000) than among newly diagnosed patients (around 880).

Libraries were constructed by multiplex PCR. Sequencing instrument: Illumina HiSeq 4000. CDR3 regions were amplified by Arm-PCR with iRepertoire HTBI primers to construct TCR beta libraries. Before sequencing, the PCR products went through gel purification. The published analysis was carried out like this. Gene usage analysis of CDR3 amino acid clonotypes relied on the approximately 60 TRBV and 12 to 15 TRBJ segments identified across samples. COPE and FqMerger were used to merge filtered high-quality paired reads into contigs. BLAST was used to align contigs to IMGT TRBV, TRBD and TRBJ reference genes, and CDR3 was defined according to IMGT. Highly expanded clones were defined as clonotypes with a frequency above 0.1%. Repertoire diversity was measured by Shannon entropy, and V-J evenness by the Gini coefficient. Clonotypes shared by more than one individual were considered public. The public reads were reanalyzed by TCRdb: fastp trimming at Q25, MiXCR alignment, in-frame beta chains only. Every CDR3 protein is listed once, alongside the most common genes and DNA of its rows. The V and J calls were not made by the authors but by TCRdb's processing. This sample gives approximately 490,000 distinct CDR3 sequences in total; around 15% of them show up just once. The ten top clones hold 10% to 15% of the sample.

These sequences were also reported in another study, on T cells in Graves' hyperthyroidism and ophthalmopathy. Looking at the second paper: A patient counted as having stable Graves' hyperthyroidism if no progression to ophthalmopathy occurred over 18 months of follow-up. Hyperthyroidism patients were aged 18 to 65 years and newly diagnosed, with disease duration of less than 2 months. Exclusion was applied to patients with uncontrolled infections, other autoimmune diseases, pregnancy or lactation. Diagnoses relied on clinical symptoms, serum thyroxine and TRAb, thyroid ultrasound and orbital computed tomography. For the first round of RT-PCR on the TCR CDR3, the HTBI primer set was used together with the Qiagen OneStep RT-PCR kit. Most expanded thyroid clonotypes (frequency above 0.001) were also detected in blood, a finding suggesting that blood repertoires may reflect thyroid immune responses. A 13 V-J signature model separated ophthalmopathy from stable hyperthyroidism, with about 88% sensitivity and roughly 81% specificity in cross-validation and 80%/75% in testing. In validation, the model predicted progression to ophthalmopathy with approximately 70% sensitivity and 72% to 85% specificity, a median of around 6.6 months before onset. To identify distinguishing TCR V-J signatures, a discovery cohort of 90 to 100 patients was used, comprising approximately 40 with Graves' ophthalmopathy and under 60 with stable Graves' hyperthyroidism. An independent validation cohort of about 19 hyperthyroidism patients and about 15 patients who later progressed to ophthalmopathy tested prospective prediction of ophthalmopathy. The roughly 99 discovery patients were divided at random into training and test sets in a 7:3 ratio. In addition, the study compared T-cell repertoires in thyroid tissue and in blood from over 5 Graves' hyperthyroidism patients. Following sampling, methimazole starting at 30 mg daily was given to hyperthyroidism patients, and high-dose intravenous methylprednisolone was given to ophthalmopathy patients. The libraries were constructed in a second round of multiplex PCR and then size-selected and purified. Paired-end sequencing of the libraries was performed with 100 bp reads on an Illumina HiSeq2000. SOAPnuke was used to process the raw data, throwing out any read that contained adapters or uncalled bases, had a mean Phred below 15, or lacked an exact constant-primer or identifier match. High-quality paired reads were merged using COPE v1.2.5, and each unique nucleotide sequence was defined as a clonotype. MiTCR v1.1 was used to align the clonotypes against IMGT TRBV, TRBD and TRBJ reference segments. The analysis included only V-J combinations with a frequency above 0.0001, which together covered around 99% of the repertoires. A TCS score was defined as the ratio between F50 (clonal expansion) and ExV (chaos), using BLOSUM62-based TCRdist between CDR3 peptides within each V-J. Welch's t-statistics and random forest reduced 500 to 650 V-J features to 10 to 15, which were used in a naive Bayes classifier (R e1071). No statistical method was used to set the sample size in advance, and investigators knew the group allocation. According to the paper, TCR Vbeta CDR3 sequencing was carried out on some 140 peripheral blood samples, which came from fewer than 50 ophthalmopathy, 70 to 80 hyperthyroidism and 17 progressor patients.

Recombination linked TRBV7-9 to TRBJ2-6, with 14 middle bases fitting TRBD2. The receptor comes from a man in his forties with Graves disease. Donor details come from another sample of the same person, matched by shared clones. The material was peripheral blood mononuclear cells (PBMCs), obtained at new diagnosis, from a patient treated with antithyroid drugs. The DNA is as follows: TGTGCCAGCAGCTCGGGACTAGCGGGAGTAAACGTCCTGACTTTC. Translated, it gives CASSSGLAGVNVLTF.